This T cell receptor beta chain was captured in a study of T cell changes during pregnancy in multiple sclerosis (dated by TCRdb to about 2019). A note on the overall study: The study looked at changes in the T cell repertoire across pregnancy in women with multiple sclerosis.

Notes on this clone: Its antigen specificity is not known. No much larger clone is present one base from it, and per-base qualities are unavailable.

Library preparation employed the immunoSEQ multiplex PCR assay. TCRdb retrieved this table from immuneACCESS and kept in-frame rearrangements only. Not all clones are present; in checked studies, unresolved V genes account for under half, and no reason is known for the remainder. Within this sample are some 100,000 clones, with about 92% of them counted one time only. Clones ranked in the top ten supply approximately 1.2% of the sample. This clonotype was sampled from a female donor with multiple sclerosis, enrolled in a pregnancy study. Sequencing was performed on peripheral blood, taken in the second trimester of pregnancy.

The CDR3 region has the sequence CASSLVAGGSYNEQFF. The nucleotides are TGTGCCAGCAGCTTGGTGGCGGGGGGATCCTACAATGAGCAGTTCTTC. This chain joins TRBV5-4 to TRBJ2-1; 8 central bases correspond to TRBD2. After removal of 0 bases from V and 1 base from J, the junction retains 3 bases not matched to a gene. The germline V gene (reference sequence) sets CDR1 to SGHNT and CDR2 to YYREEE. The CDR3, from cysteine to phenylalanine, totals 16 residues. The retained sequence is limited to the CDR3, 48 bases, with the frame set at the first base.